The entry that follows covers one TCR beta chain sequence. These data belong to a study of blood T cell repertoires in COVID-19. In the authors' workflow: Amplification from reference gene primers served as the basis for estimated nucleated cell counts. The assay was immunoSEQ multiplex PCR, and TCRdb's table has in-frame clones only and misses some. The V and J calls and clone size come from that table; D and trimming were worked out from the DNA. The data show 55,000 to 80,000 clones, 88% seen once. V shed 7 bases, J shed 5 bases, and the junction held 10 bases outside the gene matches. The CDR3 has 15 residues. CDR1 and CDR2 from the germline V gene are KGHDR and SFDVKD.

This sequence joins TRBV24-1 and TRBJ2-3; TRBD2 matches at 8 bases. The sample taken for sequencing was peripheral blood. The TCR comes from a human donor in a cohort sampled during active COVID-19. This chain's CDR3 is CATSKTSEWGDTQYF. The CDR3 bases are TGTGCCACCAGCAAGACTAGCGAGTGGGGAGATACGCAGTATTTT.